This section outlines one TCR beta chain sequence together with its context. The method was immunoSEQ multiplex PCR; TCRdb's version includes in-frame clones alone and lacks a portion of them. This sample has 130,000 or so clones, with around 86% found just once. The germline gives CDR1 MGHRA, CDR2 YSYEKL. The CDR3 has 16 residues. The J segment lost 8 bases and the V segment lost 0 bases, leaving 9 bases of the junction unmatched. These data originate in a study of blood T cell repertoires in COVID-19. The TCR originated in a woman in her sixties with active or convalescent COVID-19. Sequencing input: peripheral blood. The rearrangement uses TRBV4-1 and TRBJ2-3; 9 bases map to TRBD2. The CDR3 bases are TGCGCCAGCAGCCAAGATAAAGCGGGAGGAGGGGGTACGCAGTATTTT. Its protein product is CASSQDKAGGGGTQYF.